A selection of T cell receptor beta chains follows, all from one sample in a study of a mutant IDH1 vaccine in newly diagnosed glioma. These receptors lack a known antigen. The method was immunoSEQ multiplex PCR; TCRdb's version includes in-frame clones alone and lacks a portion of them. The sample lists some 70,000 clones; over 70% were seen once. The material sequenced was PBMCs, taken from a glioma patient whose treatment included an IDH1 peptide vaccine. The source of these receptors is a young man with glioma. The CDR3 runs from the conserved cysteine through the conserved F or W. The order of the fields is D gene, clone size, J gene, CDR3 length, V gene, CDR3 DNA, CDR3 protein. D genes are given only for firm matches. A row's size may be missing; if present it is once, few, many or a size class.

- | - | TRBJ2-7 | 15 | TRBV5-1 | TGCGCCAGCAGCTTTGATGCCCTCTCCCTTTACGAGCAGTACTTC | CASSFDALSLYEQYF
- | - | TRBJ1-1 | 12 | TRBV7-2 | TGTGCCAGCAGCTTCAGCTACACTGAAGCTTTCTTT | CASSFSYTEAFF
TRBD2 | few | TRBJ2-7 | 15 | TRBV5-1 | TGCGCCAGCAGCTTGGTTAGCGGGGGACACTACGAGCAGTACTTC | CASSLVSGGHYEQYF
- | - | TRBJ1-1 | 15 | TRBV19 | TGTGCCAGTAGTATCCACCCGGACGGGGACACTGAAGCTTTCTTT | CASSIHPDGDTEAFF
- | - | TRBJ2-5 | 13 | TRBV6-5 | TGTGCCAGCAGGAGTACAGGGGGGGGGACCCAGTACTTC | CASRSTGGGTQYF
TRBD1 | - | TRBJ2-5 | 14 | TRBV5-1 | TGCGCCAGCAGCCCGGGACAGAGCCAAGAGACCCAGTACTTC | CASSPGQSQETQYF
- | - | TRBJ2-6 | 16 | TRBV6-5 | TGTGCCAGCAGTTACTCTCCTTACTCTGGGGCCAACGTCCTGACTTTC | CASSYSPYSGANVLTF
TRBD1 | - | TRBJ2-6 | 18 | TRBV4-3 | TGCGCCAGCAGCCCCCGGGACAGAGCCATCTCTGGGGCCAACGTCCTGACTTTC | CASSPRDRAISGANVLTF
- | - | TRBJ1-4 | 11 | TRBV5-8 | TGTGCCAGCAGCTTGACTGCAAAACTGTTTTTT | CASSLTAKLFF
- | - | TRBJ2-1 | 13 | TRBV6-5 | TGTGCCAGCAGTCCCCTAAGGGCGAATGAGCAGTTCTTC | CASSPLRANEQFF
- | - | TRBJ2-3 | 14 | TRBV5-1 | TGCGCCAGCAGCTTGGGTCCTAGTTCAGATACGCAGTATTTT | CASSLGPSSDTQYF
- | - | TRBJ1-1 | 12 | TRBV5-1 | TGCGCCAGCAGCCCTTCAGGGACTGAAGCTTTCTTT | CASSPSGTEAFF
- | - | TRBJ1-6 | 16 | TRBV19 | TGTGCCTCCCCGGCAGGGAACACAAGTCCGGATTCACCCCTCCACTTT | CASPAGNTSPDSPLHF
- | - | TRBJ2-5 | 15 | TRBV5-1 | TGCGCCAGCAGCTTGGCTACAGGATCTCAAGAGACCCAGTACTTC | CASSLATGSQETQYF
- | few | TRBJ1-5 | 13 | TRBV28 | TGTGCCAGCAGTTTCGGGGTAGGGCAGCCCCAGCATTTT | CASSFGVGQPQHF
TRBD1 | - | TRBJ2-5 | 14 | TRBV5-6 | TGTGCCAGCAGCGATCCCCTGACAGGGGAGACCCAGTACTTC | CASSDPLTGETQYF
TRBD2 | - | TRBJ2-1 | 18 | TRBV27 | TGTGCCAGCCATTCCTTAGCGGGGGGGCCCGGTACCTACAATGAGCAGTTCTTC | CASHSLAGGPGTYNEQFF
- | few | TRBJ1-5 | 13 | TRBV30 | TGTGCCTGGGCAGGGACACTAAATCAGCCCCAGCATTTT | CAWAGTLNQPQHF
- | - | TRBJ1-1 | 15 | TRBV6-5 | TGTGCCAGCAGTAACTCAGGCGAATTCGGGACTGAAGCTTTCTTT | CASSNSGEFGTEAFF
TRBD2 | - | TRBJ2-7 | 15 | TRBV7-6 | TGTGCCAGCAGCTTAGCGGGAGGGCTGCACTACGAGCAGTACTTC | CASSLAGGLHYEQYF
TRBD2 | - | TRBJ2-7 | 15 | TRBV7-9 | TGTGCCAGCGTCAGAATAGCGGGGCCCCCCTACGAGCAGTACTTC | CASVRIAGPPYEQYF
- | few | TRBJ1-5 | 13 | TRBV30 | TGTGCCTGGAGTGCCCGTGAAGGACGGCCCCAGCATTTT | CAWSAREGRPQHF
- | - | TRBJ1-2 | 13 | TRBV27 | TGTGCCAGCGGCCGAGGACAGAACTATGGCTACACCTTC | CASGRGQNYGYTF
- | - | TRBJ1-1 | 14 | TRBV18 | TGTGCCAGCTCACCTGCCAGAGCCAACACTGAAGCTTTCTTT | CASSPARANTEAFF
- | - | TRBJ2-7 | 15 | TRBV7-9 | TGTGCCAGCAGCTACGGATACGGGGACCATTACGAGCAGTACTTC | CASSYGYGDHYEQYF
- | once | TRBJ2-7 | 16 | TRBV18 | TGTGCCAGCTCACTGGGCCCTTCCGGGAGAGGTTACGAGCAGTACTTC | CASSLGPSGRGYEQYF
- | - | TRBJ1-5 | 15 | TRBV15 | TGTGCCACCAGCAGTGGGGACGGACCAAGCTGGCCCCAGCATTTT | CATSSGDGPSWPQHF
- | - | TRBJ2-7 | 14 | TRBV27 | TGTGCCAGCAGCCCTGTAACAGGGCGCTCCGAGCAGTACTTC | CASSPVTGRSEQYF
TRBD2 | - | TRBJ2-3 | 17 | TRBV5-1 | TGCGCCAGCAGCTTGAAGGCTAGCGGGCGGCCCACAGATACGCAGTATTTT | CASSLKASGRPTDTQYF
- | few | TRBJ2-7 | 15 | TRBV4-3 | TGCGCCAGCAGCCAAGTTGCGGACTACTCCTACGAGCAGTACTTC | CASSQVADYSYEQYF
- | - | TRBJ2-3 | 13 | TRBV30 | TGTGCCTGGAGTGTACGACTGGAGGGTACGCAGTATTTT | CAWSVRLEGTQYF
TRBD1 | - | TRBJ2-7 | 14 | TRBV2 | TGTGCCAGCAGCGAAGGGACAGGGGCCTACGAGCAGTACTTC | CASSEGTGAYEQYF
TRBD1 | - | TRBJ1-4 | 17 | TRBV5-4 | TGTGCCAGCAGCTTTGGGACAGGGAAGATCGGGAATGAAAAACTGTTTTTT | CASSFGTGKIGNEKLFF
- | - | TRBJ2-7 | 14 | TRBV9 | TGTGCCAGCAGCGTTGAAGGTACGAACTACGAGCAGTACTTC | CASSVEGTNYEQYF
TRBD1 | - | TRBJ1-5 | 14 | TRBV6-5 | TGTGCCAGCACCTCTGGACAGGGCACTCAGCCCCAGCATTTT | CASTSGQGTQPQHF
- | - | TRBJ1-2 | 15 | TRBV19 | TGTGCCAGTAGTACCTGGGACGGACGAAACTATGGCTACACCTTC | CASSTWDGRNYGYTF
TRBD1 | - | TRBJ2-2 | 16 | TRBV5-1 | TGCGCCAGCAGCTACCGGGACAGGGAGAACACCGGGGAGCTGTTTTTT | CASSYRDRENTGELFF
- | - | TRBJ1-1 | 14 | TRBV19 | TGTGCCAGTAGACATCCAGGGATTAACACTGAAGCTTTCTTT | CASRHPGINTEAFF
- | - | TRBJ2-7 | 15 | TRBV7-2 | TGTGCCAGCAGCCTTATTCGGGGGCCGAACTACGAGCAGTACTTC | CASSLIRGPNYEQYF
- | few | TRBJ1-1 | 13 | TRBV5-1 | TGCGCCAGCAGCTTGGGTTTGCGCACTGAAGCTTTCTTT | CASSLGLRTEAFF
TRBD1 | - | TRBJ1-1 | 16 | TRBV11-2 | TGTGCCAGCAGCTTAGGGGTCATAGGGGGCGAGTTTGGTGCTTTCTTT | CASSLGVIGGEFGAFF
- | - | TRBJ2-7 | 13 | TRBV4-3 | TGCGCCAGCAGCCAATTCGGACACGACGAGCAGTACTTC | CASSQFGHDEQYF
- | - | TRBJ1-4 | 12 | TRBV18 | TGTGCCAGCTCAGGACCCGGTGGGGAACTGTTTTTT | CASSGPGGELFF
- | - | TRBJ1-1 | 10 | TRBV29-1 | TGCAGCGTAAGGGCCCTAGAAGCTTTCTTT | CSVRALEAFF
- | - | TRBJ2-2 | 20 | TRBV27 | TGTGCCAGCAGTCCACAATGCCGGGGACGGGGATTAAGGAGTACCGGGGAGCTGTTTTTT | CASSPQCRGRGLRSTGELFF
- | - | TRBJ1-4 | 13 | TRBV18 | TGTGCCAGCTCACCCCGGGGGGCTGAAAAACTGTTTTTT | CASSPRGAEKLFF
- | - | TRBJ1-2 | 15 | TRBV19 | TGTGCCAGTAGTATCGGTTCAGGGACCCTCTATGGCTACACCTTC | CASSIGSGTLYGYTF
TRBD1 | - | TRBJ2-5 | 14 | TRBV5-5 | TGTGCCAGCAGCTTAGGGACAGGACAAGAGACCCAGTACTTC | CASSLGTGQETQYF
TRBD1 | few | TRBJ1-4 | 14 | TRBV19 | TGTGCCAGTAGTATGGGACAGACTAATGAAAAACTGTTTTTT | CASSMGQTNEKLFF
- | - | TRBJ1-2 | 13 | TRBV6-6 | TGTGCCAGCAGCCAGGACTCATCCTATGGCTACACCTTC | CASSQDSSYGYTF
- | - | TRBJ1-2 | 13 | TRBV2 | TGTGCCAGCAGTGAAAGTAATAACTATGGCTACACCTTC | CASSESNNYGYTF
- | - | TRBJ2-3 | 15 | TRBV5-6 | TGTGCCAGCAGCTTGGAGGTGGGGACCACAGATACGCAGTATTTT | CASSLEVGTTDTQYF